One and the same sample provided the 11 T cell receptor beta chains below, sequenced in a study of T-cell memory formation after mild COVID-19. TCRdb reanalysed the 5' RACE reads using MiXCR and keeps one entry per CDR3 protein. The data hold about 560,000 distinct CDR3 sequences, with roughly 22% observed a single time. The sequenced sample was PBMCs or a T cell subset sorted from them (not recorded which). The receptor source for this set is an adult woman who had mild COVID-19 (a few samples of this study predate the infection). Cell type and time point are not known.

This clonotype was recorded a few times. The chain is built from TRBV12-3 or TRBV12-4 and TRBJ1-1, with a possible D match to TRBD1 (6 bases). Trimming removed 3 bases at V and 7 bases at J, with 12 bases between. The CDR3 is 13 residues long. This CDR3 is CASSFVRGGEAFF. CDR3 DNA sequence: TGTGCCAGCAGTTTCGTCAGGGGAGGTGAAGCTTTCTTT.

The genes are TRBV27 and TRBJ1-6; D may be TRBD1 (6 bases). CDR1 and CDR2 from the germline V gene are MNHEY and SMNVEV (reference sequence). The CDR3 consists of 16 residues. Deletions cut 3 bases from V and 10 bases from J, with 19 bases between. CDR3 in DNA: TGTGCCAGCAGTTTCAGGGGAATAGGTTTTTGGTCACCCCTCCACTTT. It yields the protein CASSFRGIGFWSPLHF.

V usage is TRBV9 and J usage is TRBJ2-1, with 7 nucleotides matching TRBD2. CDR3 length: 14 amino acids. V trimming: 4 bases; J trimming: 6 bases; junction bases outside the gene matches: 7. Germline CDR1 reads SGDLS; CDR2 reads YYNGEE. The CDR3 DNA reads as TGTGCCAGCAGCCCTCTCAGGACTAGCAATGAGCAGTTCTTC. This gives the protein CASSPLRTSNEQFF.

This sequence joins TRBV12-3 or TRBV12-4 and TRBJ1-2; D ambiguous. V dropped 5 bases and J dropped 7 bases, with 11 bases sitting between them. The length of the CDR3 is 12 residues. The CDR3 DNA is TGTGCCAGCAGTCTGCGACCGGGTGGCTACACCTTC. Its protein is CASSLRPGGYTF.

The rearrangement joins TRBV9 to TRBJ2-3, with TRBD2 identical over 7 bases. The CDR3 totals 16 residues. Germline CDR1 and CDR2: SGDLS and YYNGEE. The V and J ends lost 0 bases and 5 bases, in that order; junction bases with no gene match: 9. Here the CDR3 reads CASSVAPTGGGDTQYF. CDR3 DNA: TGTGCCAGCAGCGTAGCCCCAACGGGCGGGGGAGATACGCAGTATTTT.

This clonotype has a handful of counts. Here the CDR3 reads CASSQEGLVGETQYF. CDR3 sequence (DNA): TGCGCCAGCAGCCAGGAGGGACTAGTCGGGGAGACCCAGTACTTC. This chain uses TRBV4-1 with TRBJ2-5, with 8 bases fitting TRBD2. CDR1 and CDR2 (germline): MGHRA, YSYEKL. After removal of 3 bases from V and 5 bases from J, the junction contained 8 bases not matched to a gene. The CDR3 is made up of 15 amino acids.

V usage is TRBV19 and J usage is TRBJ2-1; 13 nucleotides agree with TRBD2. Germline trimming cut 3 bases from V and 5 bases from J; bases unmatched to any gene: 13. The germline V gene encodes CDR1 LNHDA and CDR2 SQIVND (reference sequence). This CDR3 spans 19 amino acids. CDR3 in amino acids: CASSMGARLAGGLNNEQFF. The CDR3 nucleotides read TGTGCCAGTAGTATGGGGGCCCGACTAGCGGGAGGTCTTAACAATGAGCAGTTCTTC. Complete variable domain (other parts from reference TRBV19 and TRBJ2-1): DGGITQSPKYLFRKEGQNVTLSCEQNLNHDAMYWYRQDPGQGLRLIYYSQIVNDFQKGDIAEGYSVSREKKESFPLTVTSAQKNPTAFYLCASSMGARLAGGLNNEQFFGPGTRLTVL.

This clonotype was counted a few times. The rearrangement links TRBV5-1 to TRBJ1-6; D is uncertain. The V and J ends lost 3 bases and 9 bases respectively, with 19 bases between them. The CDR3 totals 16 residues. CDR1 is SGHRS and CDR2 is YFSETQ in the germline V gene. The CDR3 region is CASSWTGQSEISPLHF. The DNA for the CDR3 is TGCGCCAGCAGCTGGACGGGTCAATCCGAAATTTCACCCCTCCACTTT.

This clonotype was counted a few times. The chain combines TRBV6-1 with TRBJ2-2, with 12 nucleotides matching TRBD1. The CDR3 has 18 residues. Germline V gene sequence: CDR1 MNHNS, CDR2 SASEGT. Trimming removed 2 bases from V and 2 bases from J; junction bases left unmatched: 6. DNA for the CDR3: TGTGCCAGCAGTGAATACGGGACAGGGGGCCTAAACACCGGGGAGCTGTTTTTT. Translation gives CASSEYGTGGLNTGELFF.

The chain is built from TRBV4-2 and TRBJ2-3, with 7 nucleotides matching TRBD1. Germline V gives CDR1 LGHNA, CDR2 YNFKEQ. The CDR3 extends over 17 amino acids. V lost 4 bases, J lost 2 bases, and 12 bases stayed unmatched. The CDR3 nucleotides read TGTGCCAGCAGCCGGAGTTCCGGGACAGAGTTCACAGATACGCAGTATTTT. This gives the protein CASSRSSGTEFTDTQYF.

This clonotype was observed a handful of times. The chain employs TRBV5-1 and TRBJ2-7; 9 bases line up with TRBD1. This CDR3 is 14 amino acids long. V dropped 3 bases and J dropped 4; count of bases not matched to a gene: 5. Germline CDR1 is SGHRS and CDR2 is YFSETQ. CDR3 DNA sequence: TGCGCCAGCAGCTACTCCGACAGGGGGTACGAGCAGTACTTC. It specifies CASSYSDRGYEQYF.